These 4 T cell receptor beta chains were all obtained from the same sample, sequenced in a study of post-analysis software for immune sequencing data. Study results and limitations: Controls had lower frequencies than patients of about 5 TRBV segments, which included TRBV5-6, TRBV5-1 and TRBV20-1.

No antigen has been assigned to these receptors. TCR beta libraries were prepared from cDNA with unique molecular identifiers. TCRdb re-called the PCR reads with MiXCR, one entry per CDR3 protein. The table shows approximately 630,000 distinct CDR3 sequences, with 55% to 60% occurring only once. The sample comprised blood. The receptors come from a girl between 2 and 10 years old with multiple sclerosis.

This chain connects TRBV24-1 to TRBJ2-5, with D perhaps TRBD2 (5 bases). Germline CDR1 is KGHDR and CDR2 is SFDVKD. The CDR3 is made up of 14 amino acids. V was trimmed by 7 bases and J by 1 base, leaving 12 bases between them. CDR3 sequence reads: CATREPGVQETQYF. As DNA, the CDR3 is TGTGCCACCAGGGAACCCGGGGTCCAAGAGACCCAGTACTTC.

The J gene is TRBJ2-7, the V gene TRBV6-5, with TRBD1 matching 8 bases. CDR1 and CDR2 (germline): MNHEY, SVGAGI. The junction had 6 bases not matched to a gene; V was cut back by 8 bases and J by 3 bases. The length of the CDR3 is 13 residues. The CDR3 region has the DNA TGTGCCAGCTCCACAGGGGGAATCTACGAGCAGTACTTC. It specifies CASSTGGIYEQYF.

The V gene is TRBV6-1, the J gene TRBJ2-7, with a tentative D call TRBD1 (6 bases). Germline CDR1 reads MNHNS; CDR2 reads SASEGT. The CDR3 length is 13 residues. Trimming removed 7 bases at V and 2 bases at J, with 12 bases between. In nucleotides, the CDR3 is TGTGCCAGCAAGAAGACAGGCCCCTACGAGCAGTACTTC. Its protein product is CASKKTGPYEQYF.

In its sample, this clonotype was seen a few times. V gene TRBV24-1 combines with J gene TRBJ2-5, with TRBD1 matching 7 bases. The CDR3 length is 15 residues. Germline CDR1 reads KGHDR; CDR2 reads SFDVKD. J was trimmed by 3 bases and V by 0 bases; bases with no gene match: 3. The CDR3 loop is CATSDLWDSKETQYF. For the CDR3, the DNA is TGTGCCACCAGTGATTTGTGGGACAGCAAAGAGACCCAGTACTTC.